This T cell receptor (beta chain) was profiled in a study of blood T cell repertoires in COVID-19. Study in general: Sources were T cells, B-cell-depleted T cells, or PBMCs; the material itself was cDNA or gDNA.

This clone was detected only once. Original handling: Reference gene primer amplification in the assay estimated nucleated cell counts. Assay: immunoSEQ multiplex PCR; the TCRdb copy retains only in-frame clones and omits some. V and J calls and clone size are those listed in that table; D and trimming were worked out from the DNA. The sample lists about 350,000 clones, roughly 87% occurring once. Donors in Cohort 3 counted as recovered after two negative PCRs, clearance, or symptom resolution. This CDR3 is built from 11 residues. V was cut by 8 bases and J by 9 bases, with 13 bases left in between. Germline V gene data show CDR1 as MDHEN and CDR2 as SYDVKM.

The rearrangement joins TRBV28 to TRBJ2-5, with unresolved D. The sequenced material came from PBMCs or T cells enriched from blood (not recorded which). This receptor was obtained from a woman in her twenties or thirties who had recovered from COVID-19. CDR3 region: CASRSTSAQYF. The CDR3, as DNA: TGTGCCAGCCGTTCCACTTCGGCCCAGTACTTC.